One sample yielded the 20 T cell receptor beta chains listed below, sequenced in a study of cytomegalovirus exposure and HLA in healthy donors. The assay was immunoSEQ multiplex PCR, and TCRdb's table has in-frame clones only and misses some. The repertoire has 200,000 to 300,000 clones, around 86% of them found once; the top ten carry 1.2%. Sequenced material: PBMCs. The receptors were gathered from a woman aged 25 to 39 in good health and CMV-seropositive.

The V gene is TRBV30, the J gene TRBJ2-7; 8 nucleotides line up with TRBD1. This CDR3 spans 15 amino acids. CDR1 and CDR2 from the germline V gene are GTSNPN and SVGIG (reference sequence). V was clipped by 0 bases and J by 3 bases; unmatched bases: 7. CDR3 in amino acids: CAWSVPAGGIYEQYF. Written as DNA, the CDR3 is TGTGCCTGGAGTGTACCGGCAGGGGGCATCTACGAGCAGTACTTC. The variable domain in full, with the rest retrieved from reference TRBV30 and TRBJ2-7, is SQTIHQWPATLVQPVGSPLSLECTVEGTSNPNLYWYRQAAGRGLQLLFYSVGIGQISSEVPQNLSASRPQDRQFILSSKKLLLSDSGFYLCAWSVPAGGIYEQYFGPGTRLTVT.

This rearrangement joins TRBV18 to TRBJ2-7; 7 nucleotides agree with TRBD2. With 3 bases clipped from V and 0 bases from J, the junction kept 11 bases outside the gene matches. There are 17 residues in the CDR3. The V gene's germline CDR1 is KGHSH and CDR2 LQKENI. CDR3 nucleotide sequence: TGTGCCAGCTCACCTGGTATACTAGCGCACAGCTCCTACGAGCAGTACTTC. Amino acid sequence: CASSPGILAHSSYEQYF.

This chain uses TRBV19 with TRBJ2-2, with D possibly being TRBD1 (6 bases). This CDR3 is 15 amino acids long. Germline lookup yields CDR1 LNHDA and CDR2 SQIVND (reference sequence). V dropped 5 bases and J dropped 4 bases, with 14 bases sitting between them. For the CDR3, the DNA is TGTGCCAGTAGTCCCCAGGGGAGCGGCACCGGGGAGCTGTTTTTT. This sequence encodes CASSPQGSGTGELFF. Combining the CDR3 with reference TRBV19 and TRBJ2-2 gives the whole variable domain DGGITQSPKYLFRKEGQNVTLSCEQNLNHDAMYWYRQDPGQGLRLIYYSQIVNDFQKGDIAEGYSVSREKKESFPLTVTSAQKNPTAFYLCASSPQGSGTGELFFGEGSRLTVL.

The J gene is TRBJ2-7, the V gene TRBV6-1; a possible D gene is TRBD2 (6 bases). Germline CDR1 and CDR2: MNHNS and SASEGT. V dropped 8 bases and J dropped 2 bases, with 16 bases sitting between them. The CDR3 has 14 amino acids. The CDR3 loop is CASHTVEGPYEQYF. The CDR3 DNA is TGTGCCAGCCACACCGTGGAGGGACCCTACGAGCAGTACTTC.

V and J are TRBV2 and TRBJ2-7; tentative D call: TRBD1 (6 bases). V dropped 7 bases and J dropped 2 bases, with 15 bases sitting between them. This CDR3 spans 14 amino acids. Germline assignment: CDR1 SNHLY and CDR2 FYNNEI. In DNA, the CDR3 is TGTGCCAGCACCCGCCAGGCAGGGGCCTACGAGCAGTACTTC. Encoded protein: CASTRQAGAYEQYF.

The chain employs TRBV30 and TRBJ2-5; D is undetermined. The J call may be mistaken, given a closer DNA end match to TRBJ2-7. CDR3 size: 13 residues. Per germline, CDR1 GTSNPN and CDR2 SVGIG (reference sequence). The CDR3 DNA is TGTGCCTGGAGCGCCAATCGCGTGCGCGAGCAGTACTTC. This encodes CAWSANRVREQYF.

This clone was detected once. The chain uses TRBV30 and TRBJ2-1; weak D call: TRBD2 (6 bases). The V end was cut by 3 bases, the J end by 6 bases, with 15 bases between. CDR1 and CDR2 from the germline V gene are GTSNPN and SVGIG (reference sequence). This CDR3 comprises 14 residues. DNA for the CDR3: TGTGCCTGGAGGCTAGCCGGGAGTTTCAATGAGCAGTTCTTC. Its translation is CAWRLAGSFNEQFF. Filled out from reference TRBV30 and TRBJ2-1, the complete variable domain reads SQTIHQWPATLVQPVGSPLSLECTVEGTSNPNLYWYRQAAGRGLQLLFYSVGIGQISSEVPQNLSASRPQDRQFILSSKKLLLSDSGFYLCAWRLAGSFNEQFFGPGTRLTVL.

In regard to this clone: This CDR3 is also generated by other DNA sequences in the sample. The chain joins TRBV7-9 to TRBJ1-3, with a possible D match to TRBD1 (5 bases). The V and J ends lost 2 bases and 4 bases respectively, with 9 bases between them. The CDR3 loop spans 14 amino acids. Per the germline V gene, CDR1 is SEHNR and CDR2 is FQNEAQ (reference sequence). CDR3 protein: CASSLSGAGNTIYF. CDR3 sequence (DNA): TGTGCCAGCAGCTTAAGTGGGGCCGGAAACACCATATATTTT.

This clone appeared a single time. Distinct nucleotide sequences in the sample also encode this CDR3. V gene TRBV27 combines with J gene TRBJ2-7, with 12 positions matching TRBD2. The germline CDR1 and CDR2 sequences are MNHEY and SMNVEV (reference sequence). This CDR3 spans 14 amino acids. The trim removed 4 bases at V and 4 bases at J, leaving 2 bases unmatched. CDR3 in DNA: TGTGCCAGCAGTTCCGGGACTAGCGGGTACGAGCAGTACTTC. Translating it yields CASSSGTSGYEQYF.

The rearrangement joins TRBV5-4 to TRBJ1-1, with D perhaps matching TRBD1 (5 bases). Between the trimmed V and J ends, which lost 6 bases and 3 bases, there was a span of 18 bases. The CDR3 contains 15 residues. Germline CDR1 is SGHNT and CDR2 is YYREEE (reference sequence). CDR3: CASTLRGLGYTEAFF. The DNA of the CDR3 is TGTGCCAGCACCTTAAGGGGTCTAGGGTACACTGAAGCTTTCTTT. The complete variable domain, with remaining parts taken from reference TRBV5-4 and TRBJ1-1, reads ETGVTQSPTHLIKTRGQQVTLRCSSQSGHNTVSWYQQALGQGPQFIFQYYREEENGRGNFPPRFSGLQFPNYSSELNVNALELDDSALYLCASTLRGLGYTEAFFGQGTRLTVV.

This clone appeared a single time. This chain joins TRBV29-1 and TRBJ1-4, with TRBD1 identical over 9 bases. The CDR3 runs 14 residues. Germline V gives CDR1 SQVTM, CDR2 ANQGSEA. Trimming at V came to 3 bases and at J to 7 bases, leaving 6 bases not matched to a gene. The CDR3 DNA reads as TGCAGCGTTGATTTCGGGACAGGGCTTGAAAAACTGTTTTTT. This gives the protein CSVDFGTGLEKLFF.

This chain links TRBV7-9 with TRBJ2-7; D unresolved. The CDR3 runs 11 residues. V shed 5 bases and J shed 4 bases, with 6 bases lying between them. Germline V lookup: CDR1 SEHNR, CDR2 FQNEAQ (reference sequence). In nucleotides, the CDR3 is TGTGCCAGCAGCCAACATTACGAGCAGTACTTC. Amino acids: CASSQHYEQYF.

This clone was seen a single time. Here the CDR3 reads CASRGQGGGYTF. The CDR3, as DNA: TGTGCCAGCAGAGGACAGGGAGGTGGCTACACCTTC. V gene TRBV2 combines with J gene TRBJ1-2; 8 nucleotides match TRBD1. From germline, CDR1 is SNHLY and CDR2 FYNNEI. The CDR3 sequence is 12 residues long. After removal of 6 bases from V and 7 bases from J, the junction contained 4 bases not matched to a gene. The full variable domain, with the rest looked up from reference TRBV2 and TRBJ1-2, is EPEVTQTPSHQVTQMGQEVILRCVPISNHLYFYWYRQILGQKVEFLVSFYNNEISEKSEIFDDQFSVERPDGSNFTLKIRSTKLEDSAMYFCASRGQGGGYTFGSGTRLTVV.

The V call is TRBV5-1, the J call TRBJ2-7, with 14 bases that match TRBD2. The CDR3 consists of 18 residues. Germline V gene sequence: CDR1 SGHRS, CDR2 YFSETQ. With 3 bases clipped from V and 4 bases from J, the junction kept 12 bases outside the gene matches. In nucleotides, the CDR3 is TGCGCCAGCAGCTCCCTGACTAGCGGGAGGGATGTTAGGTACGAGCAGTACTTC. This gives the protein CASSSLTSGRDVRYEQYF.

The count of this clone is one. The J gene is TRBJ2-1, the V gene TRBV15, with 14 bases aligning to TRBD2. Germline assignment: CDR1 LNHNV and CDR2 YYDKDF (reference sequence). The CDR3 has 17 amino acids. The J segment lost 8 bases and the V segment lost 0 bases, leaving 6 bases of the junction unmatched. CDR3 coding DNA: TGTGCCACCAGCAGAGATATGACTAGCGGGAGGGCAGATGAGCAGTTCTTC. Its protein product is CATSRDMTSGRADEQFF.

The chain recombines TRBV11-1 with TRBJ1-1; 9 nucleotides agree with TRBD1. Germline V CDR1 and CDR2: SGHAT, FQDESV (reference sequence). With V trimmed by 3 bases and J by 3 bases, 5 bases remained unmatched. This CDR3 has 15 amino acids. CDR3 amino acids: CASSFMDRGDTEAFF. DNA for the CDR3: TGTGCCAGCAGCTTCATGGACAGGGGCGACACTGAAGCTTTCTTT.

The chain combines TRBV10-1 with TRBJ2-3, with D hard to call. The germline V and J ends were trimmed by 4 bases and 0 bases, with 5 bases remaining between them. The germline CDR1 and CDR2 sequences are WNHNN and SYGVQD (reference sequence). The length of the CDR3 is 13 residues. CDR3 in DNA: TGCGCCAGCAGTGGACATAGCACAGATACGCAGTATTTT. Translated, it gives CASSGHSTDTQYF.

The chain combines TRBV15 with TRBJ2-5, with 11 bases identical to TRBD1. The germline V gene has CDR1 LNHNV and CDR2 YYDKDF (reference sequence). CDR3 length: 16 residues. The V segment lost 5 bases and the J segment 0 bases; nucleotides outside the gene matches: 5. The CDR3 is CATSSRDRGYQETQYF. The CDR3 coding sequence is TGTGCCACCAGCTCTCGGGACAGGGGGTACCAAGAGACCCAGTACTTC.

The CDR3 reads CASMGQRSDTIYF. DNA of the CDR3: TGTGCCAGCATGGGACAGCGGTCGGACACCATATATTTT. The chain joins TRBV28 to TRBJ1-3; TRBD1 matches 7 bases. J was trimmed by 8 bases and V by 7 bases; bases with no gene match: 8. The germline CDR1 and CDR2 sequences are MDHEN and SYDVKM. The length of the CDR3 is 13 residues.

This chain joins TRBV7-8 and TRBJ1-4, with TRBD1 as a possible D gene (6 bases). The CDR3 is 16 residues long. Trimming stripped 4 bases from V and 0 bases from J, with 12 bases between. The V gene's germline CDR1 is SGHVS and CDR2 FQNEAQ. The CDR3 reads CASSYTGSPTNEKLFF. The CDR3 DNA reads TGTGCCAGCAGCTATACAGGGAGCCCAACTAATGAAAAACTGTTTTTT.